This entry features one TCR beta chain sequence. Its antigen is not known. The data originate from a study of blood T cell dynamics during melanoma immunotherapy. Overall study: Metastatic melanoma patients received first-line pembrolizumab or nivolumab plus ipilimumab. Study-wide findings and caveats: The study could not tell melanoma-specific clones from general immune activation.

A fixed DNA input of about 0.35 ug was used per bulk PBMC sample. The method was immunoSEQ multiplex PCR; TCRdb's version includes in-frame clones alone and lacks a portion of them. The data show 11,000 or so clones, roughly 83% seen once. Time point defined: week 3, after first cycle of checkpoint inhibitor. Disease control meant complete response, partial response or stable disease at 12 weeks. The CDR3 extends over 18 amino acids. Germline CDR1 is MNHEY and CDR2 is SMNVEV (reference sequence). The V segment lost 2 bases and the J segment 3 bases; nucleotides outside the gene matches: 14. This chain links TRBV27 with TRBJ1-2; 8 positions match TRBD1. The sequencing here drew on blood, taken from a patient treated with checkpoint blockade. This clonotype was sampled from a human donor with melanoma. CDR3 sequence (DNA): TGTGCCAGCAGTTTACACCCGGGACAGGTTTATGGGGACTATGGCTACACCTTC. Encoded protein: CASSLHPGQVYGDYGYTF.